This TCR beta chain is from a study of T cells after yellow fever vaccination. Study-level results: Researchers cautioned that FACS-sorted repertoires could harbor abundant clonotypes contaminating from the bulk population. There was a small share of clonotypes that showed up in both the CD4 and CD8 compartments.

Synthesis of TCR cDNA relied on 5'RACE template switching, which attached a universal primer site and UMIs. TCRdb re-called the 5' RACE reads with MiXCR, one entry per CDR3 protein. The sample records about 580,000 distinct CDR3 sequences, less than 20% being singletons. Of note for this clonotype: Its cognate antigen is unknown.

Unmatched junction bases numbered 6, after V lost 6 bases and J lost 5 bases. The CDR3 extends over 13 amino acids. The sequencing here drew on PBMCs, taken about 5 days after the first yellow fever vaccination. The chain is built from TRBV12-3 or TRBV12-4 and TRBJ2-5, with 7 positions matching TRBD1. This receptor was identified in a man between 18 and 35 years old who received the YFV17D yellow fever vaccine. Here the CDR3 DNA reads TGTGCCAGCAGCTGGGGCAGGGGGGAGACCCAGTACTTC. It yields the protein CASSWGRGETQYF.